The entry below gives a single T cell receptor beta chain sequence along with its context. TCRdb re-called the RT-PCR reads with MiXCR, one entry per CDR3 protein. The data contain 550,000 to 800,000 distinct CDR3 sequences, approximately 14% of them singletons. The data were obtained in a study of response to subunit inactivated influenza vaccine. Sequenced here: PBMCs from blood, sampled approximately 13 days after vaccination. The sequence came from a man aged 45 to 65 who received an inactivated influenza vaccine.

CDR3 sequence (DNA): TGTGCCAGCAGTTACGGGAAACGGAGGACACAAGAGACCCAGTACTTC. As protein: CASSYGKRRTQETQYF. The rearrangement links TRBV6-2 or TRBV6-3 to TRBJ2-5; D may correspond to TRBD1 or TRBD2 (5 bases each). Germline V gene lookup returns CDR1 MNHEY and CDR2 SVGEGT. The CDR3 runs to 16 residues. V was cut by 2 bases and J by 2 bases, with 15 bases left in between.